Listed here is a single T cell receptor beta chain. The antigen is undetermined. The data were taken from a study of T cells after yellow fever vaccination. The CDR3 loop spans 15 amino acids. Germline V gene data show CDR1 as KGHSH and CDR2 as LQKENI. V shed 2 bases and J shed 9 bases, with 20 bases lying between them. Study findings and constraints: After the booster, around 95% of CD4 and 75% to 90% of CD8 primary-response clones were re-detected.

TCRdb ran MiXCR on the 5' RACE reads and lists one entry per CDR3 protein. The data hold about 300,000 distinct CDR3 sequences, with 8.5% to 10% observed a single time. V and J are TRBV18 and TRBJ2-7; the D gene is possibly TRBD1 (6 bases). The specimen was CD4+ T cells sorted from PBMCs, collected 5 days after the yellow fever booster vaccination. The clonotype originates from a man aged 18-30 years who received the YFV17D yellow fever vaccine. The CDR3 DNA reads TGTGCCAGCTCACCAGAGATAACAGGGCTAAGGGGGCAGTACTTC. This encodes CASSPEITGLRGQYF.